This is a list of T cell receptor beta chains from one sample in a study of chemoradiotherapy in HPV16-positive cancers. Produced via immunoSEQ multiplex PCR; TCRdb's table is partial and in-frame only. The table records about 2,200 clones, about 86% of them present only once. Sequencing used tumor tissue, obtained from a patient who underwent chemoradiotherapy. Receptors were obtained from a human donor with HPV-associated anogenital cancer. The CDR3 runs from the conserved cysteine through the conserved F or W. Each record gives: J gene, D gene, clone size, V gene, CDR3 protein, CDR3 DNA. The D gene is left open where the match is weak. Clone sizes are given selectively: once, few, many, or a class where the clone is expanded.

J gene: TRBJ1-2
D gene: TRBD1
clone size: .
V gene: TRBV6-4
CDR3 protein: CARDRGRIYGYTF
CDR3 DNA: TGTGCCAGGGACAGGGGGAGGATCTATGGCTACACCTTC

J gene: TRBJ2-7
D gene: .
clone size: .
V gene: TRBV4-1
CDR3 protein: CASSQESKGMVLSEQYF
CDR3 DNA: TGCGCCAGCAGCCAAGAATCTAAGGGAATGGTACTCTCCGAGCAGTACTTC

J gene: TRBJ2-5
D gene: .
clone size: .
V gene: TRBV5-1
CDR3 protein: CASSPGFDSGAGETQYF
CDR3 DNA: TGCGCCAGCAGCCCCGGTTTCGACAGTGGGGCAGGAGAGACCCAGTACTTC

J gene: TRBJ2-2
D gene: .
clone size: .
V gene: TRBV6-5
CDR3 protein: CAARRGLNTGELFF
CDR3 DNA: TGTGCCGCCCGGAGGGGCCTGAACACCGGGGAGCTGTTTTTT

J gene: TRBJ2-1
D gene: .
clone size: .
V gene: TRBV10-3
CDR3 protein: CAISRGGGDEQFF
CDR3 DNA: TGTGCCATCAGCAGGGGGGGCGGGGATGAGCAGTTCTTC

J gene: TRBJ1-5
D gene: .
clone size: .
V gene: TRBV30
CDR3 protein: CAWAKTGAPNQPQHF
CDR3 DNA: TGTGCCTGGGCCAAGACGGGGGCTCCCAATCAGCCCCAGCATTTT

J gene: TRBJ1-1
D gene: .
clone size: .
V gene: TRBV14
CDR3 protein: CASSQVRVAEAFF
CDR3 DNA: TGTGCCAGCAGCCAAGTTCGGGTGGCTGAAGCTTTCTTT

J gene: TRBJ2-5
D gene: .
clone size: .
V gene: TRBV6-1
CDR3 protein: CASSPWVSETQYF
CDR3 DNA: TGTGCCAGCAGCCCGTGGGTTTCGGAGACCCAGTACTTC

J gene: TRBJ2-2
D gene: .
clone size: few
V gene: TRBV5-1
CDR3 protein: CASSPVPGELFF
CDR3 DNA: TGCGCCAGCAGCCCGGTCCCGGGGGAGCTGTTTTTT

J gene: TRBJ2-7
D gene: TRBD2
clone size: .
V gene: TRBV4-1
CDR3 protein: CASSQGTTYSYEQYF
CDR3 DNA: TGCGCCAGCAGCCAGGGGACTACCTACTCCTACGAGCAGTACTTC

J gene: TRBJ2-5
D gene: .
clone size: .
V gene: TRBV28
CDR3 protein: CASRPPGAGETQYF
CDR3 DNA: TGTGCCAGCAGGCCTCCGGGAGCAGGGGAGACCCAGTACTTC

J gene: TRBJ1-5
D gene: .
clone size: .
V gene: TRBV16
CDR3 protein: CASSLPGDQPQHF
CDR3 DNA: TGTGCCAGCAGCCTCCCGGGGGATCAGCCCCAGCATTTT

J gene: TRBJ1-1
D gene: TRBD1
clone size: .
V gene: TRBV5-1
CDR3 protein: CASSLGGTGGEAFF
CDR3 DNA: TGCGCCAGCAGCTTGGGGGGGACAGGGGGCGAAGCTTTCTTT

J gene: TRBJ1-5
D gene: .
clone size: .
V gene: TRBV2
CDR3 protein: CASSREDGSNQPQHF
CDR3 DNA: TGTGCCAGCAGTAGGGAAGACGGCTCCAATCAGCCCCAGCATTTT

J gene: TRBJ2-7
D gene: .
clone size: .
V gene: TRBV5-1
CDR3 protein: CASSLGVAGPYEQYF
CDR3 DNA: TGCGCCAGCAGCTTGGGGGTCGCGGGGCCCTACGAGCAGTACTTC

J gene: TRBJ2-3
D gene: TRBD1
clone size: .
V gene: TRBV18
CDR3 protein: CASSPAGQGGDTQYF
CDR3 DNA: TGTGCCAGCTCACCAGCGGGACAGGGCGGCGATACGCAGTATTTT

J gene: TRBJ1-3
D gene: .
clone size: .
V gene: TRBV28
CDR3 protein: CASSFPRVWSGNTIYF
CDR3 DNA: TGTGCCAGCAGTTTCCCCAGGGTATGGTCTGGAAACACCATATATTTT

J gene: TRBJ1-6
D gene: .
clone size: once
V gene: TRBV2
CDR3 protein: CASSGTGRQNSPLHF
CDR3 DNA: TGTGCCAGCAGTGGCACAGGGAGGCAGAATTCACCCCTCCACTTT

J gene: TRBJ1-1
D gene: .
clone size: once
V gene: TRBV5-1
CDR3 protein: CASSLAGGLNTEAFF
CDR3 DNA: TGCGCCAGCAGCTTGGCCGGCGGGTTGAACACTGAAGCTTTCTTT

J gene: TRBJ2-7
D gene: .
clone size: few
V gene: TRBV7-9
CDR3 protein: CASSLSPESSYEQYF
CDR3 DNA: TGTGCCAGCAGCTTAAGTCCGGAGAGCTCCTACGAGCAGTACTTC

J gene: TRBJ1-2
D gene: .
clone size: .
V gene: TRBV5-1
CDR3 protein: CASSLDTGIGYTF
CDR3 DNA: TGCGCCAGCAGCTTGGATACAGGGATTGGCTACACCTTC

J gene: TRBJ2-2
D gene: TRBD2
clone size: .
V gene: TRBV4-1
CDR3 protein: CASSLMGASGRYYTGELFF
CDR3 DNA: TGCGCCAGCAGCCTAATGGGGGCTAGCGGGAGGTATTACACCGGGGAGCTGTTTTTT

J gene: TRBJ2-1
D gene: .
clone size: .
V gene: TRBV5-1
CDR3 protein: CASSLSGPNEQFF
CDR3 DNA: TGCGCCAGCAGCTTGTCCGGTCCCAATGAGCAGTTCTTC

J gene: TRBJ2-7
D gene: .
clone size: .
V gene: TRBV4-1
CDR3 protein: CASSQVLSAGTEQYF
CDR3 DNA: TGCGCCAGCAGCCAAGTTCTTTCTGCGGGAACCGAGCAGTACTTC

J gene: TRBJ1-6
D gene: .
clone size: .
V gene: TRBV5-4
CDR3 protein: CASSLLGGGQSPLHF
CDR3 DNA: TGTGCCAGCAGCCTCCTTGGTGGGGGGCAGTCACCCCTCCACTTT

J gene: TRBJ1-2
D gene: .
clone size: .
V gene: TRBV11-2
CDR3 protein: CASSLGRSAGYGYTF
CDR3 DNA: TGTGCCAGCAGCTTAGGACGGTCTGCTGGCTATGGCTACACCTTC

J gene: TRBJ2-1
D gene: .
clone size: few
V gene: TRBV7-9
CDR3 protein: CASSLEGSGRDEQFF
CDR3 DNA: TGTGCCAGCAGCTTAGAAGGGTCGGGGCGGGATGAGCAGTTCTTC

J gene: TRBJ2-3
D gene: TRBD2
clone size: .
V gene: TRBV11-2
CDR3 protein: CASSFSSGGLPDTQYF
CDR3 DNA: TGTGCCAGCAGCTTCTCAAGCGGGGGTCTACCAGATACGCAGTATTTT

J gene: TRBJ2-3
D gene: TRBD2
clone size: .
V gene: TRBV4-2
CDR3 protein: CASSQEEGAGGGDTQYF
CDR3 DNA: TGTGCCAGCAGCCAGGAGGAAGGAGCGGGAGGCGGGGATACGCAGTATTTT

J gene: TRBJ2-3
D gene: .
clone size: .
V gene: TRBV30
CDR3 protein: CAWGPGTDTQYF
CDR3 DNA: TGTGCCTGGGGTCCGGGCACAGATACGCAGTATTTT

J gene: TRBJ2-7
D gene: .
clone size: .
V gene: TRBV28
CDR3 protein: CASWNTGRQQYF
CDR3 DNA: TGTGCCAGCTGGAATACCGGGCGACAGCAGTACTTC

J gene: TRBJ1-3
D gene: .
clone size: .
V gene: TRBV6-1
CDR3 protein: CASSDRGFSGNTIYF
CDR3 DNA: TGTGCCAGCAGTGATCGAGGGTTCTCTGGAAACACCATATATTTT

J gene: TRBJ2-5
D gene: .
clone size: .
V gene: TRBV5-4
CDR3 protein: CASSPQGETQYF
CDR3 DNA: TGTGCCAGCAGCCCCCAAGGCGAGACCCAGTACTTC

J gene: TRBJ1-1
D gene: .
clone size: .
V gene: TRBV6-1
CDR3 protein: CASSGGRNTEAFF
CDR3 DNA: TGTGCCAGCAGTGGGGGCCGGAACACTGAAGCTTTCTTT

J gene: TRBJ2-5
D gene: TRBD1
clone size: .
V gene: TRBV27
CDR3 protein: CASSLAGTASETQYF
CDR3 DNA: TGTGCCAGCAGTTTGGCCGGGACAGCGAGCGAGACCCAGTACTTC

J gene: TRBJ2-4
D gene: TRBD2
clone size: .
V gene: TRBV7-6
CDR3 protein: CASSLGVAGGANIQYF
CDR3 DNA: TGTGCCAGCAGCTTAGGGGTAGCGGGGGGGGCAAACATTCAGTACTTC

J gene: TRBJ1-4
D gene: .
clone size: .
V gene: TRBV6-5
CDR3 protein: CASSSLQGFRLFF
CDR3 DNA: TGTGCCAGCAGTTCACTTCAGGGGTTCAGGCTGTTTTTT

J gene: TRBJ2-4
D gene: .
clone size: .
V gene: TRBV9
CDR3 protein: CASSVDPTEGVKNIQYF
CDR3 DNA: TGTGCCAGCAGCGTAGACCCTACCGAGGGGGTCAAAAACATTCAGTACTTC

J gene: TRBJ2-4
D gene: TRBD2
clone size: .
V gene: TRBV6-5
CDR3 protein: CASSYSTSGLDIQYF
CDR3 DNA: TGTGCCAGCAGTTACTCTACTAGCGGCTTGGACATTCAGTACTTC

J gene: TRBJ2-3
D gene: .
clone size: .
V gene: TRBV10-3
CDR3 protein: CAIRGGSTDTQYF
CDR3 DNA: TGTGCCATCCGAGGTGGTAGCACAGATACGCAGTATTTT